This T cell receptor (beta chain) was observed in a study of T cells in Graves' hyperthyroidism and ophthalmopathy. Study summary: Pretreatment peripheral blood was obtained at initial diagnosis. Points from the study as a whole: Also found in blood were most expanded thyroid clonotypes above 0.001.

Germline lookup yields CDR1 SGHRS and CDR2 YFSETQ. The CDR3 totals 16 residues. V shed 4 bases and J 8 bases; nucleotides not matched to a gene: 16. Using RNA transcripts as the source, TCR beta CDR3 regions were amplified. The HTBI primer set served for first-round RT-PCR of the TCR CDR3. TCRdb used MiXCR to reprocess the multiplex PCR reads, holding one entry per CDR3 protein. The data contain around 800,000 distinct CDR3 sequences, 38% of them singletons. A remark on this clonotype: The target antigen is unknown.

If no ophthalmopathy progression occurred within 18 months, Graves' hyperthyroidism was stable. On the basis of clinical symptoms, serum thyroxine and TRAb, thyroid ultrasound and orbital computed tomography, diagnoses were made. Sequencing input: blood. The sequence was obtained from a man in his late teens or twenties with Graves' hyperthyroidism. The chain employs TRBV5-1 and TRBJ1-2, with 8 nucleotides matching TRBD1. The DNA for the CDR3 is TGCGCCAGCAGCCAGGAAGGACAGGGAGGAAGAGGCGGCTACACCTTC. Amino acid sequence: CASSQEGQGGRGGYTF.